The entry that follows covers one T cell receptor (beta chain) sequence. Its specificity is not known. This entry comes from a study of cytomegalovirus exposure and HLA in healthy donors. Trimming left V 9 bases short and J 0 bases short, with 8 bases between. Germline V lookup: CDR1 SNHLY, CDR2 FYNNEI. The CDR3 runs 12 residues. Points from the study as a whole: Cytomegalovirus association was listed for about 180 TCR beta chains.

TCRdb keeps only in-frame clones here, not all; method: immunoSEQ multiplex PCR. The sample consists of approximately 300,000 clones, about nine tenths of them appearing once. The study drew the donors from its 120-subject validation cohort, separate from the roughly 700-subject first cohort. This clonotype was sampled from a woman under 30 in good health and CMV-seronegative. Material for sequencing was PBMCs. The V gene is TRBV2, the J gene TRBJ1-1; D remains ambiguous. This CDR3 reads CAREKMNTEAFF. The CDR3 bases are TGTGCCAGGGAGAAGATGAACACTGAAGCTTTCTTT. Full variable domain (remainder filled in from reference TRBV2 and TRBJ1-1): EPEVTQTPSHQVTQMGQEVILRCVPISNHLYFYWYRQILGQKVEFLVSFYNNEISEKSEIFDDQFSVERPDGSNFTLKIRSTKLEDSAMYFCAREKMNTEAFFGQGTRLTVV.